This TCR beta chain was obtained from a study of T cell responses to AZD1222 COVID-19 vaccine. Turning to this clone: The antigen remains unidentified.

Sequenced by immunoSEQ multiplex PCR; TCRdb stores in-frame clones only, minus some. Found here are approximately 160,000 clones, about 90% of them singletons; the top ten hold 5%. Regarding the study as a whole: The repertoires were collected only after the peak T cell response. Elevations in Spike-specific TCR breadth and depth followed administration of two AZD1222 doses. Clonal diversity may have been underestimated in mostly white British donors.

Trimming took 4 bases from V and 5 from J, leaving 15 bases between them. This CDR3 has 14 amino acids. CDR1 is SGHRS and CDR2 is YFSETQ in the germline V gene. The source was peripheral blood, collected on day 0 of AZD1222 vaccination. The clonotype was recovered from an adult in good health. The gene calls are TRBV5-1 and TRBJ2-5; weak D call: TRBD1 (6 bases). The chain's CDR3 is CASSGTGIWETQYF. The DNA for the CDR3 is TGCGCCAGCAGCGGAACAGGGATTTGGGAGACCCAGTACTTC.